One sample yielded the 26 T cell receptor beta chains listed below, sequenced in a study of regulatory T cells in long-lasting Graves disease. Time point given: persistent/refractory GD, antithyroid drugs over 5 years with positive TRAb. Researchers made the TCR library from RNA that was extracted from PBMCs. Building the TCR beta libraries relied on iRepertoire HTBI primers, and CDR3 regions underwent Arm-PCR. TCRdb re-called the multiplex PCR reads through MiXCR, storing one row per CDR3 protein. The table has roughly 450,000 distinct CDR3 sequences, 22% seen once. The source was peripheral blood mononuclear cells (PBMCs), collected when the disease was refractory, from a patient treated with antithyroid drugs. These receptors were collected from a female donor with Graves disease.

The chain couples TRBV5-1 to TRBJ2-7; a weak D match, TRBD1 (6 bases). Trimming pared 3 bases from V and 0 bases from J, leaving 10 bases between. This CDR3 is built from 14 residues. Germline loops: CDR1 SGHRS, CDR2 YFSETQ. The CDR3 DNA is TGCGCCAGCAGCTCACTGACAGGCTCCTACGAGCAGTACTTC. The encoded protein is CASSSLTGSYEQYF. Supplemented by reference TRBV5-1 and TRBJ2-7, the full variable domain reads KAGVTQTPRYLIKTRGQQVTLSCSPISGHRSVSWYQQTPGQGLQFLFEYFSETQRNKGNFPGRFSGRQFSNSRSEMNVSTLELGDSALYLCASSSLTGSYEQYFGPGTRLTVT.

This clonotype showed up just a few times. The rearrangement joins TRBV19 to TRBJ1-5, with 8 positions matching TRBD1. The CDR3 is made up of 18 amino acids. The germline CDR1 and CDR2 sequences are LNHDA and SQIVND (reference sequence). The V gene end was trimmed by 5 bases and the J gene end by 0 bases; junction bases not matched to a gene: 12. The CDR3 region has the DNA TGTGCCAGTAGTTTTGACAGGGGCGTGTTCTATAGCAATCAGCCCCAGCATTTT. As protein: CASSFDRGVFYSNQPQHF.

This clonotype showed up just a few times. The chain combines TRBV6-1 with TRBJ2-7; no firm D call. The CDR3 is 12 amino acids. Germline CDR1 reads MNHNS; CDR2 reads SASEGT. The germline V and J ends were trimmed by 6 bases and 3 bases, with 9 bases remaining between them. The CDR3 region is CASSTAYYEQYF. The CDR3 DNA reads TGTGCCAGCAGCACTGCTTACTACGAGCAGTACTTC.

Ten or more counts support this clonotype. The chain is built from TRBV11-2 and TRBJ1-1; D is unresolved. The V gene's germline CDR1 is SGHAT and CDR2 FQNNGV. The CDR3 runs to 13 residues. V gave up 5 bases and J gave up 5 bases, with 12 bases separating them. CDR3 sequence: CASSPLRETEAFF. The CDR3 bases are TGTGCCAGCAGCCCCCTTAGGGAAACTGAAGCTTTCTTT.

This clonotype was detected only a few times. This chain connects TRBV5-1 to TRBJ1-1; no reliable D call. The germline V gene encodes CDR1 SGHRS and CDR2 YFSETQ. Trimming cost V 4 bases and J 3 bases, with 10 bases left between them. The CDR3 totals 13 residues. The CDR3 sequence: CASSLDADTEAFF. The DNA of the CDR3 is TGCGCCAGCAGCCTGGACGCGGACACTGAAGCTTTCTTT. Full variable domain (outside the CDR3, taken from reference TRBV5-1 and TRBJ1-1): KAGVTQTPRYLIKTRGQQVTLSCSPISGHRSVSWYQQTPGQGLQFLFEYFSETQRNKGNFPGRFSGRQFSNSRSEMNVSTLELGDSALYLCASSLDADTEAFFGQGTRLTVV.

This clonotype was seen a handful of times. The V call is TRBV28, the J call TRBJ2-6, with 8 bases that match TRBD1. CDR1 is MDHEN and CDR2 is SYDVKM in the germline V gene. This CDR3 is built from 17 residues. V lost 5 bases, J lost 0 bases, and 6 bases stayed unmatched. The CDR3 sequence is CASSTGGPDSGANVLTF. In DNA, the CDR3 is TGTGCCAGCAGTACAGGGGGACCAGACTCTGGGGCCAACGTCCTGACTTTC.

Regarding this clonotype: Just one base apart from a much larger clone, this may be a read error. In this CDR3 the conserved last residue, phenylalanine or tryptophan, is missing, so a read error is likely. The V and J genes are TRBV2 and TRBJ2-1; D is tentatively TRBD1 or TRBD2 (6 bases each). This CDR3 has 16 amino acids. Germline V CDR1 and CDR2: SNHLY, FYNNEI. V was trimmed by 6 bases and J by 5 bases, leaving 20 bases between them. In nucleotides, the CDR3 is TGTGCCAGCAGCGAAAGGGGGGCAGGACTTAACAATGAGCAGTTCCTC. Amino acid sequence: CASSERGAGLNNEQFL.

Written as DNA, the CDR3 is TGTGCCAGCAGCTTAGGGGGCCAGGGAGGTTCACCCCTCCACTTT. Translated, it gives CASSLGGQGGSPLHF. The chain employs TRBV7-8 and TRBJ1-6, with a tentative D call TRBD1 (5 bases). Germline CDR1 SGHVS, CDR2 FQNEAQ. V shed 1 base and J shed 9 bases, with 13 bases lying between them. The CDR3 is 15 residues long.

This clonotype was seen ten or more times. The V gene is TRBV29-1, the J gene TRBJ1-2, with TRBD1 matching over 7 bases. The CDR3 is 12 amino acids. With V trimmed by 6 bases and J by 3 bases, 4 bases remained unmatched. Germline assignment: CDR1 SQVTM and CDR2 ANQGSEA. The CDR3 coding sequence is TGCAGCGTCCGACAGGGAGACTATGGCTACACCTTC. Its protein is CSVRQGDYGYTF.

This clonotype has a count of ten or more. V and J are TRBV10-3 and TRBJ1-4, with 9 bases that match TRBD1. Germline CDR1 reads ENHRY; CDR2 reads SYGVKD. CDR3 length: 16 amino acids. Trimming removed 0 bases from V and 6 bases from J; junction bases left unmatched: 5. The CDR3 DNA is TGTGCCATCAGTGAGTCACCACAGGGGGCGGATGAAAAACTGTTTTTT. Residues: CAISESPQGADEKLFF.

J is TRBJ2-7 and V is TRBV10-3; 7 bases align to TRBD2. Germline CDR1 ENHRY, CDR2 SYGVKD. The CDR3 length is 16 residues. Trimming at V came to 3 bases and at J to 0 bases, leaving 8 bases not matched to a gene. For the CDR3, the DNA is TGTGCCATCAGTGAAGGGCTAGCGGTCCTCTCCTACGAGCAGTACTTC. Encoded protein: CAISEGLAVLSYEQYF.

This clonotype was seen repeatedly, ten times or more. The chain combines TRBV6-5 with TRBJ2-5, with D perhaps TRBD1 (6 bases). CDR1 is MNHEY and CDR2 is SVGAGI in the germline V gene. V gave up 0 bases and J gave up 1 base, with 18 bases separating them. The CDR3 totals 18 residues. Written as DNA, the CDR3 is TGTGCCAGCAGTTACTCGAGAAAAAACAGGGCCCTCCAAGAGACCCAGTACTTC. This translates into CASSYSRKNRALQETQYF.

At least ten counts were recorded for this clonotype. The chain uses TRBV7-2 and TRBJ2-7; D is tentatively TRBD1 or TRBD2 (5 bases each). CDR1 is SGHTA and CDR2 is FQGNSA in the germline V gene. The ends were cut back, 5 bases at V and 6 bases at J, with 20 bases in the middle. CDR3 size: 15 residues. CDR3 sequence reads: CASSLGVAWSGEQYF. CDR3 DNA sequence: TGTGCCAGCAGCCTGGGGGTAGCGTGGTCCGGCGAGCAGTACTTC.

V and J are TRBV10-3 and TRBJ1-1; 8 nucleotides agree with TRBD1. CDR1 and CDR2 (germline): ENHRY, SYGVKD. V lost 6 bases to trimming and J lost 4 bases; unmatched junction nucleotides: 4. The CDR3 has 13 residues. The CDR3 here is CAISPDRATEAFF. The CDR3 region has the DNA TGTGCCATCAGCCCGGACAGGGCCACTGAAGCTTTCTTT.

This clonotype was picked up a small number of times. This chain connects TRBV14 to TRBJ2-5; no firm D call. Germline-derived CDR1 and CDR2 are SGHDN and FVKESK. Trimming removed 2 bases from V and 4 bases from J, with 5 bases in between. The CDR3 extends over 12 amino acids. The CDR3 nucleotides read TGTGCCAGCAGCCAAAATCGAGAGACCCAGTACTTC. It is translated as CASSQNRETQYF.

At least ten counts were recorded for this clonotype. V usage is TRBV12-3 or TRBV12-4 and J usage is TRBJ1-1; 8 bases agree with TRBD1. CDR3 length equals 14 residues. The trim removed 1 base at V and 6 bases at J, leaving 4 bases unmatched. The CDR3 DNA sequence: TGTGCCAGCAGTTTAGTTCAGGGGGCAGCTGAAGCTTTCTTT. Protein sequence: CASSLVQGAAEAFF.

Ten or more counts support this clonotype. The rearrangement links TRBV2 to TRBJ1-1, with TRBD1 identical over 7 bases. V lost 10 bases and J lost 4; bases outside the gene matches: 6. The CDR3 loop spans 12 amino acids. Germline V gene sequence: CDR1 SNHLY, CDR2 FYNNEI. The CDR3 sequence is CATDDRATEAFF. As DNA, the CDR3 is TGTGCCACCGATGACAGGGCCACTGAAGCTTTCTTT.

This chain joins TRBV4-3 and TRBJ2-3; possible D gene TRBD2, 6 bases. Trimming removed 3 bases at V and 6 bases at J, with 16 bases between. The CDR3 loop spans 15 amino acids. Germline V lookup: CDR1 LGHNA, CDR2 YSLEER. The CDR3 DNA reads TGCGCCAGCAGCCAGTTCGGGCGGGAAGTGGATACGCAGTATTTT. The encoded protein is CASSQFGREVDTQYF.

The sample holds many counts of this clonotype. The chain recombines TRBV12-3 or TRBV12-4 with TRBJ1-5; no reliable D call. The CDR3 is made up of 13 amino acids. V lost 4 bases and J lost 0, with 4 bases in between. DNA of the CDR3: TGTGCCAGCAGTTCAGGTAGCAATCAGCCCCAGCATTTT. Its translation is CASSSGSNQPQHF.

This clonotype was picked up many times. The gene calls are TRBV20-1 and TRBJ1-2; possible D gene TRBD1, 5 bases. Trimming shortened V by 6 bases and J by 5 bases, and 10 bases separated the two germline ends. The CDR3 covers 11 residues. Per germline, CDR1 DFQATT and CDR2 SNEGSKA (reference sequence). CDR3 nucleotides: TGCAGTGCCCAGACAGTTTATGGCTACACCTTC. Encoded protein: CSAQTVYGYTF.

This clonotype was detected only a few times. The rearrangement links TRBV6-1 to TRBJ2-7; 7 nucleotides line up with TRBD1. Looked up from germline, CDR1 is MNHNS and CDR2 is SASEGT. V shed 0 bases, J shed 7 bases, and the junction held 9 bases outside the gene matches. CDR3 length: 15 amino acids. The CDR3 spells CASSEARQGLGEQYF. The CDR3 DNA is TGTGCCAGCAGTGAAGCTAGACAGGGCCTTGGGGAGCAGTACTTC.

The chain joins TRBV29-1 to TRBJ1-1, with 7 bases lining up with TRBD1. The CDR3 runs 13 residues. The germline CDR1 and CDR2 sequences are SQVTM and ANQGSEA. V trimming: 5 bases; J trimming: 6 bases; junction bases outside the gene matches: 9. CDR3 sequence reads: CSVCRQGGSEAFF. Here the CDR3 DNA reads TGCAGCGTTTGCCGACAGGGAGGTTCTGAAGCTTTCTTT.

The sample holds a few counts of this clonotype. The genes are TRBV5-1 and TRBJ1-1; D remains unclear. Germline V gives CDR1 SGHRS, CDR2 YFSETQ. With 0 bases removed from V and 0 bases from J, the gap between germline ends came to 12 bases. This CDR3 is built from 16 residues. The CDR3 spells CASSLDRPNMNTEAFF. Written as DNA, the CDR3 is TGCGCCAGCAGCTTGGACCGTCCCAACATGAACACTGAAGCTTTCTTT.

CDR3 DNA: TGCAGTGCCGTTAAACAGGCCACTGAAGCTTTCTTT. Encoded protein: CSAVKQATEAFF. The V gene is TRBV20-1, the J gene TRBJ1-1; maybe TRBD1 (5 bases). There are 12 residues in the CDR3. Germline V gives CDR1 DFQATT, CDR2 SNEGSKA (reference sequence). V lost 6 bases and J 4 bases, leaving 12 bases between the germline ends.

This clonotype was detected ten times or more. CDR3 loop: CASSPRRGGTATNEKLFF. CDR3 DNA: TGTGCCAGCAGTCCCCGTCGGGGGGGAACTGCAACTAATGAAAAACTGTTTTTT. The chain links TRBV27 to TRBJ1-4, with D possibly TRBD1 on 5 matching bases. The ends were cut back, 5 bases at V and 0 bases at J, with 19 bases in the middle. Germline CDR1 and CDR2: MNHEY and SMNVEV (reference sequence). The CDR3 runs to 18 residues. Full variable domain (rest looked up from reference TRBV27 and TRBJ1-4): EAQVTQNPRYLITVTGKKLTVTCSQNMNHEYMSWYRQDPGLGLRQIYYSMNVEVTDKGDVPEGYKVSRKEKRNFPLILESPSPNQTSLYFCASSPRRGGTATNEKLFFGSGTQLSVL.

A few counts support this clonotype. This chain connects TRBV7-3 to TRBJ1-2; 9 positions agree with TRBD1. The CDR3 consists of 17 residues. Germline CDR1 SGHTA, CDR2 FQGTGA. Trimming took 5 bases from V and 8 from J; bases not matched to a gene: 18. CDR3 bases: TGTGCCAGCAGCCCCTACCCCCTGGACAGGGGACGTGGGGGCTACACCTTC. Translation: CASSPYPLDRGRGGYTF.